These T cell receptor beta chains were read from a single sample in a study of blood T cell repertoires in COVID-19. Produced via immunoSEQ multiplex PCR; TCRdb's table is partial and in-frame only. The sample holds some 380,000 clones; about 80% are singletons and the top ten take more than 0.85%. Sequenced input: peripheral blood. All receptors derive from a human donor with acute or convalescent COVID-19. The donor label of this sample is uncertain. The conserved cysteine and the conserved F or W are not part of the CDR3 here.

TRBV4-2 ASSQEWGFISSGNTIY
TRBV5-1 ASSSGLAGSYNEQF
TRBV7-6 ATTGLLRTEAF
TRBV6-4 ASSPRLAGGPSYEQY
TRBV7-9 ASSPTTSGNEQF
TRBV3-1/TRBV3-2 ASSPLVAKNIQY
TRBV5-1 ASSFGGTYNEQF
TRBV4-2 ASSQEGTSGSNEQY
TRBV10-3 AISVGGQGTDQPQH
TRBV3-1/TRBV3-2 ASAFGRGGFYEQF
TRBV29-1 SVEDTGQGNTEAF